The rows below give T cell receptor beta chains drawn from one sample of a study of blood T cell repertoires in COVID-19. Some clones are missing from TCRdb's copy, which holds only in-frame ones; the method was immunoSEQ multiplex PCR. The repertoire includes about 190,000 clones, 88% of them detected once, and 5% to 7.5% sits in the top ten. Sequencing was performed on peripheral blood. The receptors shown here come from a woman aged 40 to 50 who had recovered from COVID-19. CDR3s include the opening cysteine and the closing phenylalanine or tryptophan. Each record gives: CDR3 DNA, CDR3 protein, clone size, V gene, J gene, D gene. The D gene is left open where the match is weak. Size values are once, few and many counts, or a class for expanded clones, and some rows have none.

CDR3nt: TGTGCCAGCAGTTTAGGGCAGGGCTACGAGCAGTACTTC
CDR3aa: CASSLGQGYEQYF
abundance: -
v_gene: TRBV12-3/TRBV12-4
j_gene: TRBJ2-7
d_gene: -

CDR3nt: TGTGCCAGTAGTATAGACCGGGTGACCTATGGCTACACCTTC
CDR3aa: CASSIDRVTYGYTF
abundance: -
v_gene: TRBV19
j_gene: TRBJ1-2
d_gene: -

CDR3nt: TGTGCCAGCAGCTGGGGACAGGGCAATCAGCCCCAGCATTTT
CDR3aa: CASSWGQGNQPQHF
abundance: once
v_gene: TRBV27
j_gene: TRBJ1-5
d_gene: TRBD1

CDR3nt: TGTGCCAGCAGTCTGGGGACAGTACCAGATCAGCCCCAGCATTTT
CDR3aa: CASSLGTVPDQPQHF
abundance: -
v_gene: TRBV2
j_gene: TRBJ1-5
d_gene: TRBD1

CDR3nt: TGTGCCAGCAGCTTAGAGGTAGCGGGAGCGAGGGACGAGCAGTACTTC
CDR3aa: CASSLEVAGARDEQYF
abundance: -
v_gene: TRBV7-6
j_gene: TRBJ2-7
d_gene: TRBD2

CDR3nt: TGTGCCAGCACCCGAACGACTAAGAATACGCAGTATTTT
CDR3aa: CASTRTTKNTQYF
abundance: -
v_gene: TRBV2
j_gene: TRBJ2-3
d_gene: -

CDR3nt: TGCGCCAGCAGGAGAGGGTACCCTGCCTACGAGCAGTACTTC
CDR3aa: CASRRGYPAYEQYF
abundance: -
v_gene: TRBV5-1
j_gene: TRBJ2-7
d_gene: -

CDR3nt: TGTGCCAGCAGCTTGGTCGACAGTTACTACTCTGGAAACACCATATATTTT
CDR3aa: CASSLVDSYYSGNTIYF
abundance: once
v_gene: TRBV7-2
j_gene: TRBJ1-3
d_gene: -

CDR3nt: TGTGCCAGCAGCACCGGACAGGGAGTAGGGAACACTGAAGCTTTCTTT
CDR3aa: CASSTGQGVGNTEAFF
abundance: -
v_gene: TRBV5-4
j_gene: TRBJ1-1
d_gene: TRBD1

CDR3nt: TGTGCCAGCAGGGCTTTGGGGGGGAACTCCTATAATTCACCCCTCCACTTT
CDR3aa: CASRALGGNSYNSPLHF
abundance: -
v_gene: TRBV28
j_gene: TRBJ1-6
d_gene: -

CDR3nt: TGCGCCAGCAGAACGGAGCCGGGAAGGGAGACCCAGTACTTC
CDR3aa: CASRTEPGRETQYF
abundance: -
v_gene: TRBV5-1
j_gene: TRBJ2-5
d_gene: -

CDR3nt: TGTGCCAGCAGCAAGCAGGACAGATTTTTCTCCTACGAGCAGTACTTC
CDR3aa: CASSKQDRFFSYEQYF
abundance: -
v_gene: TRBV27
j_gene: TRBJ2-7
d_gene: -

CDR3nt: TGTGCCAGCTCACCAGTGGAGAGCTGGAACTATGGCTACACCTTC
CDR3aa: CASSPVESWNYGYTF
abundance: -
v_gene: TRBV18
j_gene: TRBJ1-2
d_gene: -

CDR3nt: TGTGCCAGCAGCCCCAATCTGGGAGGCAATCAGCCCCAGCATTTT
CDR3aa: CASSPNLGGNQPQHF
abundance: -
v_gene: TRBV3-1/TRBV3-2
j_gene: TRBJ1-5
d_gene: -

CDR3nt: TGTGCCAGCAGCTTAGATGTGGCGGGGGGGGCGGGGGAGCAGTTCTTC
CDR3aa: CASSLDVAGGAGEQFF
abundance: -
v_gene: TRBV7-2
j_gene: TRBJ2-1
d_gene: TRBD2

CDR3nt: TGCGCCAGCAGCCAAGCCCTGAGCGGGGTCTACGAGCAGTACTTC
CDR3aa: CASSQALSGVYEQYF
abundance: -
v_gene: TRBV4-3
j_gene: TRBJ2-7
d_gene: TRBD2

CDR3nt: TGTGCCAGCAGCCCAAACAGGGGGCTTTCGGGGAGAGGCACTGAAGCTTTCTTT
CDR3aa: CASSPNRGLSGRGTEAFF
abundance: -
v_gene: TRBV4-2
j_gene: TRBJ1-1
d_gene: TRBD1

CDR3nt: TGTGCCAGCAGTTACCAGGCAGGAGGATGGACTGAAGCTTTCTTT
CDR3aa: CASSYQAGGWTEAFF
abundance: -
v_gene: TRBV6-5
j_gene: TRBJ1-1
d_gene: -

CDR3nt: TGTGCCAGCAGTGCCTGGACTAGCGGGATTGCAGATACGCAGTATTTT
CDR3aa: CASSAWTSGIADTQYF
abundance: few
v_gene: TRBV6-1
j_gene: TRBJ2-3
d_gene: TRBD2

CDR3nt: TGTGCCAGCAGCCGGCTCGACGAGCAGTACTTC
CDR3aa: CASSRLDEQYF
abundance: -
v_gene: TRBV3-1/TRBV3-2
j_gene: TRBJ2-7
d_gene: -

CDR3nt: TGTGCCAGCAGTAAATCTAGCGGGAGGGCAACCGGGGAGCTGTTTTTT
CDR3aa: CASSKSSGRATGELFF
abundance: -
v_gene: TRBV11-3
j_gene: TRBJ2-2
d_gene: TRBD2

CDR3nt: TGTGCCAGCAGCCAAGATTACAGGGATCAGCCCCAGCATTTT
CDR3aa: CASSQDYRDQPQHF
abundance: -
v_gene: TRBV4-2
j_gene: TRBJ1-5
d_gene: -

CDR3nt: TGTGCCAGCAGCCAAGTTAGGCTAGCGACGGATACGCAGTATTTT
CDR3aa: CASSQVRLATDTQYF
abundance: -
v_gene: TRBV3-1/TRBV3-2
j_gene: TRBJ2-3
d_gene: -

CDR3nt: TGTGCCAGCATTGGGCTAGCGGGAGGTATCGGGGAGCTGTTTTTT
CDR3aa: CASIGLAGGIGELFF
abundance: -
v_gene: TRBV2
j_gene: TRBJ2-2
d_gene: TRBD2

CDR3nt: TGTGCCAGCAGCTTAGTAGCGGGAGACTCCTACGAGCAGTACTTC
CDR3aa: CASSLVAGDSYEQYF
abundance: -
v_gene: TRBV11-1
j_gene: TRBJ2-7
d_gene: TRBD2

CDR3nt: TGTGCCACCGCGTCACAAGAGACCCAGTACTTC
CDR3aa: CATASQETQYF
abundance: -
v_gene: TRBV11-1
j_gene: TRBJ2-5
d_gene: -

CDR3nt: TGTGCCAGCAGCGCAGTAGCGGGACCTACCTACGAGCAGTACTTC
CDR3aa: CASSAVAGPTYEQYF
abundance: -
v_gene: TRBV11-3
j_gene: TRBJ2-7
d_gene: TRBD2

CDR3nt: TGTGCCAGCAGTGATGCGGGTTGGCGGCAGTTCTTC
CDR3aa: CASSDAGWRQFF
abundance: -
v_gene: TRBV2
j_gene: TRBJ2-1
d_gene: -

CDR3nt: TGTGCCAGTAGTATCCGGCCCAGGACAGGACCTATGGATTCACCCCTCCACTTT
CDR3aa: CASSIRPRTGPMDSPLHF
abundance: -
v_gene: TRBV19
j_gene: TRBJ1-6
d_gene: TRBD1

CDR3nt: TGTGCCAGCAGCTTAGGTCAGGTCCGCCAGCCCCAGCATTTT
CDR3aa: CASSLGQVRQPQHF
abundance: once
v_gene: TRBV7-9
j_gene: TRBJ1-5
d_gene: -

CDR3nt: TGTGCCAGCACTGTGGGAGGCAATGAGCAGTTCTTC
CDR3aa: CASTVGGNEQFF
abundance: -
v_gene: TRBV25-1
j_gene: TRBJ2-1
d_gene: -

CDR3nt: TGTGCCAGCAGCTTGGGACTAGCGGGGAACACCGGGGAGCTGTTTTTT
CDR3aa: CASSLGLAGNTGELFF
abundance: -
v_gene: TRBV5-6
j_gene: TRBJ2-2
d_gene: TRBD2

CDR3nt: TGTGCCAGCAGCTTAGGTAGCAGGAGACTAGGCTACACCTTC
CDR3aa: CASSLGSRRLGYTF
abundance: -
v_gene: TRBV7-2
j_gene: TRBJ1-2
d_gene: -

CDR3nt: TGTGCCAGCAGCCATACAGGTCATACGAACACTGAAGCTTTCTTT
CDR3aa: CASSHTGHTNTEAFF
abundance: once
v_gene: TRBV11-1
j_gene: TRBJ1-1
d_gene: -

CDR3nt: TGCGCCAGCAGCCAAGAGGTTAGCGCCAGTCACAACTATGAGCAGTTCTTC
CDR3aa: CASSQEVSASHNYEQFF
abundance: -
v_gene: TRBV4-3
j_gene: TRBJ2-1
d_gene: -

CDR3nt: TGCAGCGTCGGACAGCCACAAGAGACCCAGTACTTC
CDR3aa: CSVGQPQETQYF
abundance: -
v_gene: TRBV29-1
j_gene: TRBJ2-5
d_gene: -

CDR3nt: TGTGCCAGCAGCTTATGGGGGCCCTCCGATAATGAGCAGTTCTTC
CDR3aa: CASSLWGPSDNEQFF
abundance: -
v_gene: TRBV7-3
j_gene: TRBJ2-1
d_gene: -

CDR3nt: TGCAGCGTTGAAGGTTGGACTAGCGGAGGCACAGATACGCAGTATTTT
CDR3aa: CSVEGWTSGGTDTQYF
abundance: once
v_gene: TRBV29-1
j_gene: TRBJ2-3
d_gene: TRBD2

CDR3nt: TGTGCCAGCAGCCAAGATTCCCGTCAGCCCCAGCATTTT
CDR3aa: CASSQDSRQPQHF
abundance: few
v_gene: TRBV3-1/TRBV3-2
j_gene: TRBJ1-5
d_gene: -

CDR3nt: TGTGCCAGTAGTATAGCTCCTGGCTGGGGGGTGACTGAAGCTTTCTTT
CDR3aa: CASSIAPGWGVTEAFF
abundance: -
v_gene: TRBV19
j_gene: TRBJ1-1
d_gene: -

CDR3nt: TGTGCCAGCAGTGAGGGAAACAGGGGTGGCTACACCTTC
CDR3aa: CASSEGNRGGYTF
abundance: -
v_gene: TRBV28
j_gene: TRBJ1-2
d_gene: TRBD1

CDR3nt: TGTGCCAGCTCACCAGGGCCCTCCAATGAGTGGTTCTTC
CDR3aa: CASSPGPSNEWFF
abundance: -
v_gene: TRBV18
j_gene: TRBJ2-1
d_gene: -

CDR3nt: TGTGCCAGTAGTATGCGGGGCAGTAGCACAGATACGCAGTATTTT
CDR3aa: CASSMRGSSTDTQYF
abundance: -
v_gene: TRBV19
j_gene: TRBJ2-3
d_gene: -

CDR3nt: TGTGCCAGCAGTCGACGGGGAACGGGACAGGGGGGCGAGCAGTACTTC
CDR3aa: CASSRRGTGQGGEQYF
abundance: -
v_gene: TRBV28
j_gene: TRBJ2-7
d_gene: TRBD1

CDR3nt: TGTGCCAGCAGGCAAGACAGGATTTATGGCTACACCTTC
CDR3aa: CASRQDRIYGYTF
abundance: -
v_gene: TRBV19
j_gene: TRBJ1-2
d_gene: -

CDR3nt: TGCAGCGTCATAACAGGGGGTACCACCGGGGAGCTGTTTTTT
CDR3aa: CSVITGGTTGELFF
abundance: -
v_gene: TRBV29-1
j_gene: TRBJ2-2
d_gene: TRBD1

CDR3nt: TGCGCCAGCAGCTTGGGATACTTGGGGACACACAAGTCCACCGGGGAGCTGTTTTTT
CDR3aa: CASSLGYLGTHKSTGELFF
abundance: -
v_gene: TRBV5-1
j_gene: TRBJ2-2
d_gene: -

CDR3nt: TGTGCCAGCAGGGATAGGACAGGATACGAGCAGTACTTC
CDR3aa: CASRDRTGYEQYF
abundance: -
v_gene: TRBV6-4
j_gene: TRBJ2-7
d_gene: TRBD1

CDR3nt: TGTGCCAGCAGCTTAGCGGGAGGAGGTGAAAAACTGTTTTTT
CDR3aa: CASSLAGGGEKLFF
abundance: -
v_gene: TRBV7-9
j_gene: TRBJ1-4
d_gene: -

CDR3nt: TGTGCCAGCTCACCTCTACGGACAGGGGACAATGAGCAGTTCTTC
CDR3aa: CASSPLRTGDNEQFF
abundance: -
v_gene: TRBV18
j_gene: TRBJ2-1
d_gene: TRBD1

CDR3nt: TGTGCCATCAGTGAGACCGGACAGGGATTCTATGGCTACACCTTC
CDR3aa: CAISETGQGFYGYTF
abundance: -
v_gene: TRBV10-3
j_gene: TRBJ1-2
d_gene: TRBD1